The 22 T cell receptor beta chains reported below all come from one sample, sequenced in a study of blood T cell repertoires in COVID-19. Sequenced by immunoSEQ multiplex PCR; TCRdb stores in-frame clones only, minus some. This sample has approximately 99,000 clones, with about 90% found just once. Sequenced sample: peripheral blood. Source of these receptors: a man aged 45 to 65 with COVID-19, enrolled during active disease.

V usage is TRBV5-4 and J usage is TRBJ2-7; D is possibly TRBD2 (7 bases). The CDR3 has 15 residues. The V end lost 4 bases, the J end lost 7 bases, and 21 bases lay between the germline ends. The germline V gene encodes CDR1 SGHNT and CDR2 YYREEE (reference sequence). The CDR3 protein is CASSLRSGDYVEQYF. CDR3 sequence (DNA): TGTGCCAGCAGCCTGAGGTCAGGGGACTACGTTGAGCAGTACTTC.

The chain combines TRBV10-1 with TRBJ1-1; perhaps TRBD1 as D (5 bases). V shed 8 bases and J shed 8 bases, with 12 bases lying between them. Germline-derived CDR1 and CDR2 are WNHNN and SYGVQD (reference sequence). This CDR3 comprises 11 residues. This chain's CDR3 is CASGDWDEAFF. CDR3 nucleotide sequence: TGCGCCAGCGGGGACTGGGACGAAGCTTTCTTT.

The rearrangement links TRBV12-3 or TRBV12-4 to TRBJ1-1; D might be TRBD1 (5 bases). Trimming cost V 3 bases and J 4 bases, with 9 bases left between them. The CDR3 consists of 13 residues. CDR3 nucleotide sequence: TGTGCCAGCAGTTTGGGGGAGGCCACTGAAGCTTTCTTT. This translates into CASSLGEATEAFF.

The CDR3 sequence is CSVEEYGVGRISEAFF. DNA of the CDR3: TGCAGCGTTGAAGAGTACGGGGTGGGAAGGATCTCTGAAGCTTTCTTT. J is TRBJ1-1 and V is TRBV29-1; the D is unclear. V lost 0 bases, J lost 6 bases, and 20 bases lay in between. The CDR3 runs 16 residues. From germline, CDR1 is SQVTM and CDR2 ANQGSEA.

The chain couples TRBV6-1 to TRBJ1-4; TRBD1 agrees at 9 bases. The CDR3 contains 16 residues. Germline CDR1 MNHNS, CDR2 SASEGT. V lost 3 bases, J lost 3 bases, and 5 bases stayed unmatched. In DNA form, the CDR3 reads TGTGCCAGCAGTGATAGGGACAGGGCTCCTAATGAAAAACTGTTTTTT. Translation: CASSDRDRAPNEKLFF.

The chain links TRBV23-1 to TRBJ1-2; no firm D call. TRBV23-1 is filed as an ORF, its function uncertain. The CDR3 length is 15 residues. Trimming shortened V by 0 bases and J by 4 bases, and 12 bases separated the two germline ends. The CDR3 loop is CASSQSCRVGYGYTF. The CDR3 DNA sequence: TGCGCCAGCAGTCAATCTTGCCGGGTGGGCTATGGCTACACCTTC.

The V call is TRBV12-3 or TRBV12-4, the J call TRBJ2-1; 9 bases are a match to TRBD2. V lost 6 bases, J lost 7 bases, and 4 bases stayed unmatched. CDR3 length: 13 amino acids. The CDR3 sequence is CASSPGLANEQFF. The CDR3 coding sequence is TGTGCCAGCAGCCCCGGACTAGCGAATGAGCAGTTCTTC.

This clone was seen a single time. The J gene is TRBJ2-6, the V gene TRBV7-9; maybe TRBD1 (6 bases). Germline V gene data show CDR1 as SEHNR and CDR2 as FQNEAQ (reference sequence). V lost 5 bases to trimming and J lost 0 bases, with 17 bases between them. CDR3 size: 18 residues. CDR3 nucleotides: TGTGCCAGCAGCACCGGGCAGACAGGAAACTCTGGGGCCAACGTCCTGACTTTC. It specifies CASSTGQTGNSGANVLTF.

This chain uses TRBV20-1 with TRBJ2-2, with 10 bases identical to TRBD2. Germline-derived CDR1 and CDR2 are DFQATT and SNEGSKA (reference sequence). V gave up 3 bases and J gave up 4 bases; unmatched junction bases: 8. The CDR3 extends over 16 amino acids. CDR3 residues: CSASRLAGASTGELFF. In DNA form, the CDR3 reads TGCAGTGCTAGTCGGCTAGCGGGGGCGAGCACCGGGGAGCTGTTTTTT.

J is TRBJ2-3 and V is TRBV9, with 8 nucleotides matching TRBD2. J lost 2 bases, V lost 0 bases, and 5 bases had no gene match. The CDR3 sequence is 16 residues long. Germline V gene lookup returns CDR1 SGDLS and CDR2 YYNGEE. This CDR3 reads CASSVAGGGFTDTQYF. The DNA of the CDR3 is TGTGCCAGCAGCGTAGCTGGCGGGGGGTTCACAGATACGCAGTATTTT.

The chain recombines TRBV5-1 with TRBJ1-5; D remains ambiguous. V lost 1 base to trimming and J lost 2 bases, with 7 bases between them. The germline gives CDR1 SGHRS, CDR2 YFSETQ. This CDR3 has 14 residues. The CDR3 nucleotides read TGCGCCAGCAGCTTGTCCGGGGGCAATCAGCCCCAGCATTTT. Translated, it gives CASSLSGGNQPQHF. The full variable domain, rest sourced from reference TRBV5-1 and TRBJ1-5, is KAGVTQTPRYLIKTRGQQVTLSCSPISGHRSVSWYQQTPGQGLQFLFEYFSETQRNKGNFPGRFSGRQFSNSRSEMNVSTLELGDSALYLCASSLSGGNQPQHFGDGTRLSIL.

The genes are TRBV28 and TRBJ2-7, with 9 bases lining up with TRBD1. The CDR3 runs 14 residues. Germline V gene sequence: CDR1 MDHEN, CDR2 SYDVKM. J gave up 2 bases and V 5 bases, and 4 bases lay outside the gene matches. In nucleotides, the CDR3 is TGTGCCAGCAGTGAAAGACAGGGGGCCTACGAGCAGTACTTC. This codes for CASSERQGAYEQYF.

This clone appeared a single time. The CDR3 sequence: CASSQEGIGELFF. The CDR3 nucleotides are TGTGCCAGCAGCCAGGAGGGGATCGGGGAGCTGTTTTTT. V usage is TRBV11-3 and J usage is TRBJ2-2, with D possibly TRBD2 on 6 matching bases. Trimming took off 5 bases at V and 7 bases at J, with 11 bases between the two ends. Germline CDR1 and CDR2: SGHNT and YENEEA. The CDR3 length is 13 residues.

The chain combines TRBV10-3 with TRBJ2-7, with TRBD2 matching 10 bases. Germline values: CDR1 ENHRY, CDR2 SYGVKD. The V gene end was trimmed by 6 bases and the J gene end by 3 bases; junction bases not matched to a gene: 2. This CDR3 comprises 13 residues. The CDR3, as DNA: TGTGCCATCAGGGCTAGCGGGGGCTACGAGCAGTACTTC. This translates into CAIRASGGYEQYF.

This chain joins TRBV4-1 and TRBJ1-2; 9 bases agree with TRBD1. The CDR3 is made up of 16 amino acids. V lost 4 bases and J lost 5; bases outside the gene matches: 11. Looked up from germline, CDR1 is MGHRA and CDR2 is YSYEKL. CDR3 sequence: CASSPGDRALSYGYTF. The DNA for the CDR3 is TGCGCCAGCAGCCCGGGGGACAGGGCCCTAAGTTATGGCTACACCTTC.

J is TRBJ1-1 and V is TRBV19, with D maybe TRBD1 (6 bases). V lost 6 bases to trimming and J lost 4 bases, with 12 bases between them. CDR3 size: 13 residues. The V gene's germline CDR1 is LNHDA and CDR2 SQIVND (reference sequence). Here the CDR3 reads CASRPQGITEAFF. The CDR3 nucleotides are TGTGCCAGTAGGCCACAGGGTATCACTGAAGCTTTCTTT. Based on the CDR3 plus reference TRBV19 and TRBJ1-1, the full variable domain is DGGITQSPKYLFRKEGQNVTLSCEQNLNHDAMYWYRQDPGQGLRLIYYSQIVNDFQKGDIAEGYSVSREKKESFPLTVTSAQKNPTAFYLCASRPQGITEAFFGQGTRLTVV.

The V and J genes are TRBV6-5 and TRBJ1-6; D not resolved. The length of the CDR3 is 12 residues. With 6 bases removed from V and 9 bases from J, the gap between germline ends came to 9 bases. The V gene's germline CDR1 is MNHEY and CDR2 SVGAGI. This CDR3 is CASRGEASPLHF. The CDR3 DNA follows: TGTGCCAGCAGGGGTGAGGCTTCACCCCTCCACTTT.

This clone was seen a single time. This rearrangement joins TRBV21-1 to TRBJ2-3; the table's D call, TRBD1, has no DNA check behind it. TRBV21-1 is a recognized pseudogene. The CDR3 contains 18 residues. The CDR3 protein is CASSTQVWGQGDTDTQYF. The CDR3 DNA sequence: TGTGCCAGCAGCACCCAAGTTTGGGGACAGGGGGATACAGATACGCAGTATTTT.

This chain links TRBV7-2 with TRBJ2-1, with D unclear. Germline CDR1 reads SGHTA; CDR2 reads FQGNSA. The V gene lost 3 bases and the J gene lost 3 bases, with 9 bases spanning the gap. The CDR3 sequence is 14 residues long. CDR3 amino acids: CASSFGSDYNEQFF. As DNA, the CDR3 is TGTGCCAGCAGCTTCGGGTCTGACTACAATGAGCAGTTCTTC.

V and J are TRBV27 and TRBJ2-3; the D gene is possibly TRBD2 (6 bases). The germline V gene encodes CDR1 MNHEY and CDR2 SMNVEV (reference sequence). Trimming removed 3 bases from V and 0 bases from J, with 13 bases in between. This CDR3 comprises 16 residues. The CDR3 coding sequence is TGTGCCAGCAGTTTTTTGAGCGGGCTTAGCACAGATACGCAGTATTTT. The encoded protein is CASSFLSGLSTDTQYF.

This clone was counted a single time. The rearrangement joins TRBV19 to TRBJ2-3; no firm D call. Trimming took 1 base from V and 7 from J, leaving 15 bases between them. The CDR3 is made up of 15 amino acids. In germline, CDR1 is LNHDA, CDR2 SQIVND (reference sequence). The CDR3 is CASSIVSEARNTQYF. Written as DNA, the CDR3 is TGTGCCAGTAGTATAGTCTCCGAGGCACGTAATACGCAGTATTTT.

This chain connects TRBV11-2 to TRBJ1-4, with TRBD1 identical over 9 bases. Germline lookup yields CDR1 SGHAT and CDR2 FQNNGV. This CDR3 has 15 amino acids. V dropped 5 bases and J dropped 7; count of bases not matched to a gene: 8. CDR3 nucleotides: TGTGCCAGCAGCCCTGGGACAGGGAGGCGTGAAAAACTGTTTTTT. Translation gives CASSPGTGRREKLFF.